This T cell receptor beta chain was found in a study of blood T cell repertoires in COVID-19. In the study overall: Samples of COVID-19 (acute and convalescent) were obtained from the United States, Italy and Spain. T cells, B-cell-depleted T cells, or PBMCs supplied cDNA or gDNA.

V lost 0 bases, J lost 3 bases, and 7 bases lay in between. Germline V CDR1 and CDR2: SGHNT, YYREEE (reference sequence). This CDR3 has 13 residues. In the original workflow: Amplification with reference gene primers provided the estimates of nucleated cell counts. TCRdb keeps only in-frame clones here, not all; method: immunoSEQ multiplex PCR. Clonal size and the V and J genes are those of that table, whereas D and trimming came from the DNA. The sample includes about 59,000 clones, 80% of them seen just once. The chain couples TRBV5-4 to TRBJ2-7; D is ambiguous. The receptor was derived from a man in his sixties with acute or convalescent COVID-19. Sequenced material: peripheral blood. The CDR3 coding sequence is TGTGCCAGCAGCTTGGGAGAGAACTACGAGCAGTACTTC. The encoded protein is CASSLGENYEQYF. The full variable domain, rest sourced from reference TRBV5-4 and TRBJ2-7, is ETGVTQSPTHLIKTRGQQVTLRCSSQSGHNTVSWYQQALGQGPQFIFQYYREEENGRGNFPPRFSGLQFPNYSSELNVNALELDDSALYLCASSLGENYEQYFGPGTRLTVT.